This T cell receptor (beta chain) was recorded in a study of shared T cell receptors in the human thymus. Produced via immunoSEQ multiplex PCR; TCRdb's table is partial and in-frame only. The sample has a few hundred thousand clones, 95% seen once. Per the germline V gene, CDR1 is SGHVT and CDR2 is SQSDAQ. Unmatched junction bases numbered 13, after V lost 3 bases and J lost 10 bases. The CDR3 is made up of 16 amino acids. The origin of this receptor is a human donor. Sequenced material: thymocytes. The rearrangement links TRBV7-4 to TRBJ2-1, with 9 bases aligning to TRBD2. CDR3 nucleotides: TGTGCCAGCAGCTTTATAGCGGGAGCCATACGCCGGGAGCAGTTCTTC. It encodes CASSFIAGAIRREQFF.